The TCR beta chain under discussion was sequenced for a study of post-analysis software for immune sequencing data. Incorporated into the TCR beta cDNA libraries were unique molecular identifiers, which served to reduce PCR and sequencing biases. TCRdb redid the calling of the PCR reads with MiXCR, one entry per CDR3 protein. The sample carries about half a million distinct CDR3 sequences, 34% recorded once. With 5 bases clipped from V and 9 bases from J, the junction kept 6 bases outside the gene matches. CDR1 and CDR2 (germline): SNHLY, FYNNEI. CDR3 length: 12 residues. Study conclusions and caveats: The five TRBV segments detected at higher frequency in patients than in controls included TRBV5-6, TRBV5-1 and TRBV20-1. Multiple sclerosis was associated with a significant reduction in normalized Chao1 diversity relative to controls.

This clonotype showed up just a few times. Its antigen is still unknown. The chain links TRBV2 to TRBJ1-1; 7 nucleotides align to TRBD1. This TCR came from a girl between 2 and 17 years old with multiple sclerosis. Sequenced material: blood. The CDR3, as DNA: TGTGCCAGCAGTACAGGGGATCATAAAGCTTTCTTT. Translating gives CASSTGDHKAFF.